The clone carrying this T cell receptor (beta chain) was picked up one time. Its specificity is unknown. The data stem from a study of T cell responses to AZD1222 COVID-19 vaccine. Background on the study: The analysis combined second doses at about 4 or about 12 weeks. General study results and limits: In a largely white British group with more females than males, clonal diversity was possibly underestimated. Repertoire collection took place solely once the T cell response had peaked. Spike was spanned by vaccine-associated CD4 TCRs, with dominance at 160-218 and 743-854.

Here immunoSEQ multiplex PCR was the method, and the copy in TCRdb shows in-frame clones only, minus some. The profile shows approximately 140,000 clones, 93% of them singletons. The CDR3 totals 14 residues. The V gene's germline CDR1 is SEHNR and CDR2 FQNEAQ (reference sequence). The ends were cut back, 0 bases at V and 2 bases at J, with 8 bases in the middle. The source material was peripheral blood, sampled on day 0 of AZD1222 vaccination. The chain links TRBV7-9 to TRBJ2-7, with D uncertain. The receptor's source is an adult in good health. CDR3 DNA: TGTGCCAGCAGCTTAGCGCCAACTACCTACGAGCAGTACTTC. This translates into CASSLAPTTYEQYF.